This TCR beta chain is from a study of sequential checkpoint blockade in melanoma. Stated treatment: randomized to nivolumab then ipilimumab (arm A) or the reverse (arm B). The CDR3 extends over 14 amino acids. V gave up 4 bases and J gave up 1 base, with 11 bases separating them. Germline lookup yields CDR1 LNHDA and CDR2 SQIVND (reference sequence). Data came from immunoSEQ multiplex PCR; TCRdb stores just in-frame clones and leaves some out. The sample consists of over 2,500 clones, about 24% of them appearing once. This TCR was sampled from a human donor with melanoma. The sequences come from tumor tissue (inferred from file names), collected from a patient given nivolumab and ipilimumab in sequence. The chain recombines TRBV19 with TRBJ2-7; possible D gene TRBD2, 5 bases. This CDR3 is CASSTPGLSYEQYF. CDR3 nucleotides: TGTGCCAGTAGTACCCCCGGACTTTCCTACGAGCAGTACTTC.